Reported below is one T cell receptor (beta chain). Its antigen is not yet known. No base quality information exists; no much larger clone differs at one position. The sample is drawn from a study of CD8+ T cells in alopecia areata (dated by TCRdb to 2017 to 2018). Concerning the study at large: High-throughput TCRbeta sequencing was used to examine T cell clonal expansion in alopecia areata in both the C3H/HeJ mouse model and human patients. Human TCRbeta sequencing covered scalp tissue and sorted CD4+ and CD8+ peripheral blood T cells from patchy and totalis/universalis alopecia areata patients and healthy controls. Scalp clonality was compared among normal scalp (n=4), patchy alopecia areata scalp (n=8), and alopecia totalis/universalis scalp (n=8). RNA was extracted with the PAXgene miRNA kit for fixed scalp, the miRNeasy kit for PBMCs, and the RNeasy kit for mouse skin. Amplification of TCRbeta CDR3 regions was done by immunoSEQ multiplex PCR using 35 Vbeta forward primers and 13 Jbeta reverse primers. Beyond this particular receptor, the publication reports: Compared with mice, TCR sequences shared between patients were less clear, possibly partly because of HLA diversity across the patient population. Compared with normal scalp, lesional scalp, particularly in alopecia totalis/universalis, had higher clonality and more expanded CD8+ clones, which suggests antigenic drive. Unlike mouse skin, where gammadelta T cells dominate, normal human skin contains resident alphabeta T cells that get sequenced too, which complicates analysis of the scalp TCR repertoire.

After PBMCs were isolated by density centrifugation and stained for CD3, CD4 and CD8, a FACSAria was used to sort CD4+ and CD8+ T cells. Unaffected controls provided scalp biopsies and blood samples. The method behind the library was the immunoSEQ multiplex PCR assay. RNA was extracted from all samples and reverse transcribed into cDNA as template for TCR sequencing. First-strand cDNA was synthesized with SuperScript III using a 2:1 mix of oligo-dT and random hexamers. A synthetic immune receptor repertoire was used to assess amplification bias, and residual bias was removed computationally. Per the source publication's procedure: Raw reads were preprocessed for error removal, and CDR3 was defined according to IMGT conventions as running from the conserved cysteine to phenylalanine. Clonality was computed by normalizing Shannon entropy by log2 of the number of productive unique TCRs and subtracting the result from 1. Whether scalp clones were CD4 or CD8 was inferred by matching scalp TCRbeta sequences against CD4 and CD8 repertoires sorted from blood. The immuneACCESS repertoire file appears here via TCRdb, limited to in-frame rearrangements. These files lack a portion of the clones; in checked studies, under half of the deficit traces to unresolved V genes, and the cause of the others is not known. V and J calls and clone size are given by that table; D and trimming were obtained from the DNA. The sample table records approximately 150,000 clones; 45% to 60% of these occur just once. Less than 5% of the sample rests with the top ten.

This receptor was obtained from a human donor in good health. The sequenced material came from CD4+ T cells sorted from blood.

The DNA sequence is TGCGCCAGCAGCTTGTTCAGGGAAACCGGGGAGCTGTTTTTT. Its protein is CASSLFRETGELFF. The chain links TRBV5-1 with TRBJ2-2; the D segment could be TRBD1, given 5 matching bases. The CDR3 covers 14 residues, taking in both the cysteine and the phenylalanine. Only the CDR3 part of the read is kept: 42 bases, read in frame from the first base. Cut back by 1 base and 5 bases, the V and J ends lie 9 bases apart. As encoded in the germline V gene, CDR1 is SGHRS while CDR2 is YFSETQ.